This passage covers 16 T cell receptor beta chains from one sample sequenced in a study of T cells in localized non-small cell lung cancer. Clones were sequenced by immunoSEQ multiplex PCR, and TCRdb holds only the in-frame ones, with some missing. Of 40,000 or so clones listed, about 86% are singletons. Sequencing was performed on peripheral blood, taken before any cancer treatment. The receptor set was obtained from a man aged 35 to 69 with stage I lung adenocarcinoma.

This sequence joins TRBV29-1 and TRBJ2-7; TRBD1 agrees at 10 bases. Germline V gene sequence: CDR1 SQVTM, CDR2 ANQGSEA. The CDR3 consists of 16 residues. V gave up 5 bases and J gave up 6 bases; unmatched junction bases: 16. The CDR3 spells CSVKLWGQGLVGEQYF. CDR3 DNA: TGCAGCGTTAAACTTTGGGGACAGGGGTTGGTGGGCGAGCAGTACTTC.

The V gene is TRBV9, the J gene TRBJ2-1, with 9 bases identical to TRBD2. This CDR3 is built from 15 residues. After removal of 4 bases from V and 8 bases from J, the junction contained 10 bases not matched to a gene. The germline V gene has CDR1 SGDLS and CDR2 YYNGEE. In nucleotides, the CDR3 is TGTGCCAGCAGCCTCGGAGGCGGGAGGGCCCATGAGCAGTTCTTC. The encoded protein is CASSLGGGRAHEQFF.

This clone was seen just once. The chain uses TRBV2 and TRBJ2-3, with D possibly TRBD2 on 5 matching bases. There are 14 residues in the CDR3. With 5 bases removed from V and 3 bases from J, the gap between germline ends came to 12 bases. The V gene's germline CDR1 is SNHLY and CDR2 FYNNEI. The CDR3 DNA reads as TGTGCCAGCAGTTCTCAACTAGGGACAGATACGCAGTATTTT. This codes for CASSSQLGTDTQYF.

The chain carries TRBV5-1 and TRBJ2-5; D uncertain. Trimming shortened V by 4 bases and J by 0 bases, and 7 bases separated the two germline ends. CDR3 length: 13 amino acids. The germline V gene has CDR1 SGHRS and CDR2 YFSETQ. CDR3 protein: CASSDPDQETQYF. The CDR3 nucleotides are TGCGCCAGCAGCGATCCGGACCAAGAGACCCAGTACTTC.

The genes are TRBV29-1 and TRBJ2-3; D possibly corresponds to TRBD1 (6 bases). Germline values: CDR1 SQVTM, CDR2 ANQGSEA. V was shortened by 6 bases and J by 4 bases, with 11 bases between the two germline ends. The CDR3 sequence is 12 residues long. The CDR3 DNA sequence: TGCAGCGTCTCCCAGGGGTCAGATACGCAGTATTTT. As protein: CSVSQGSDTQYF.

The chain uses TRBV21-1 and TRBJ1-4. TRBV21-1 is a pseudogene locus. There are 16 residues in the CDR3. The CDR3 spells CASSKVPPAHPEKLFF. DNA of the CDR3: TGTGCCAGCAGCAAAGTTCCGCCGGCACACCCTGAAAAACTGTTTTTT.

The chain joins TRBV6-1 to TRBJ2-1; D might be TRBD2 (6 bases). Germline V gene lookup returns CDR1 MNHNS and CDR2 SASEGT. The CDR3 contains 14 residues. V was trimmed by 6 bases and J by 4 bases, leaving 13 bases between them. CDR3 nucleotide sequence: TGTGCCAGCAGAGGGACTCCAAGATACAATGAGCAGTTCTTC. This codes for CASRGTPRYNEQFF.

CDR3 loop: CSARDVGPPFF. The CDR3 DNA reads TGCAGTGCTAGAGATGTCGGGCCCCCTTTCTTT. V is TRBV20-1 and J is TRBJ1-1; D call uncertain. This CDR3 spans 11 amino acids. Trimming pared 0 bases from V and 12 bases from J, leaving 11 bases between. CDR1 is DFQATT, CDR2 SNEGSKA, per germline (reference sequence).

The V gene is TRBV27, the J gene TRBJ2-7, with a weak D call TRBD1 (5 bases). CDR3 size: 16 residues. V lost 8 bases and J lost 4, with 24 bases in between. The germline V gene encodes CDR1 MNHEY and CDR2 SMNVEV (reference sequence). CDR3 in amino acids: CASSSLVSGKRYEQYF. The CDR3 DNA reads TGTGCCAGCTCTTCCCTCGTCTCAGGGAAGAGGTACGAGCAGTACTTC.

The chain is built from TRBV5-6 and TRBJ2-7; maybe TRBD2 (5 bases). Germline CDR1 reads SGHDT; CDR2 reads YYEEEE. The CDR3 length is 15 residues. V was clipped by 5 bases and J by 3 bases, with 18 bases between them. The CDR3 here is CASSRSGSRGYEQYF. The CDR3, as DNA: TGTGCCAGCAGTCGTTCGGGCAGTCGGGGCTACGAGCAGTACTTC.

The chain recombines TRBV5-5 with TRBJ2-3, with D unclear. The V gene lost 2 bases and the J gene lost 4 bases, with 5 bases spanning the gap. Looked up from germline, CDR1 is SGHKS and CDR2 is YYEKEE (reference sequence). The CDR3 sequence is 12 residues long. The DNA for the CDR3 is TGTGCCAGCAGCTTACGGGCAGATACGCAGTATTTT. Encoded protein: CASSLRADTQYF.

The chain combines TRBV7-6 with TRBJ2-5; no clear D gene. Germline-derived CDR1 and CDR2 are SGHVS and FNYEAQ. The length of the CDR3 is 14 residues. The V end lost 0 bases, the J end lost 3 bases, and 8 bases lay between the germline ends. In nucleotides, the CDR3 is TGTGCCAGCAGCTTAGCGTTGTTAGAAGAGACCCAGTACTTC. It yields the protein CASSLALLEETQYF.

There are a few counts of this clone. This chain's CDR3 is CASSQGVNQPQHF. The CDR3 DNA follows: TGTGCCAGCAGTCAGGGTGTCAATCAGCCCCAGCATTTT. The genes are TRBV28 and TRBJ1-5, with a tentative D call TRBD1 (5 bases). CDR3 size: 13 residues. Germline CDR1 reads MDHEN; CDR2 reads SYDVKM. V shed 5 bases and J shed 3 bases, with 8 bases lying between them.

The chain combines TRBV11-2 with TRBJ1-1; no clear D gene. The ends were cut back, 4 bases at V and 1 base at J, with 10 bases in the middle. Germline assignment: CDR1 SGHAT and CDR2 FQNNGV. The CDR3 loop spans 14 amino acids. The CDR3 DNA reads TGTGCCAGCAGCTCCTCAGATAGGAACACTGAAGCTTTCTTT. Residues: CASSSSDRNTEAFF.

The chain uses TRBV7-8 and TRBJ2-7; perhaps D is TRBD1 or TRBD2 (5 bases each). The CDR3 is 14 residues long. The germline V and J ends were trimmed by 1 base and 5 bases, with 12 bases remaining between them. Germline loops: CDR1 SGHVS, CDR2 FQNEAQ. CDR3 region: CASSLVWDAHEQYF. CDR3 DNA sequence: TGTGCCAGCAGCTTAGTGTGGGACGCCCACGAGCAGTACTTC. The complete variable domain, with remaining parts taken from reference TRBV7-8 and TRBJ2-7, reads GAGVSQSPRYKVAKRGQDVALRCDPISGHVSLFWYQQALGQGPEFLTYFQNEAQLDKSGLPSDRFFAERPEGSVSTLKIQRTQQEDSAVYLCASSLVWDAHEQYFGPGTRLTVT.

The V gene is TRBV28, the J gene TRBJ1-1; D gene ambiguous. V lost 4 bases and J 4 bases, leaving 10 bases between the germline ends. The germline gives CDR1 MDHEN, CDR2 SYDVKM. This CDR3 is 13 amino acids long. The CDR3: CASSSYRTTEAFF. CDR3 nucleotides: TGTGCCAGCAGTTCCTACCGTACCACTGAAGCTTTCTTT.